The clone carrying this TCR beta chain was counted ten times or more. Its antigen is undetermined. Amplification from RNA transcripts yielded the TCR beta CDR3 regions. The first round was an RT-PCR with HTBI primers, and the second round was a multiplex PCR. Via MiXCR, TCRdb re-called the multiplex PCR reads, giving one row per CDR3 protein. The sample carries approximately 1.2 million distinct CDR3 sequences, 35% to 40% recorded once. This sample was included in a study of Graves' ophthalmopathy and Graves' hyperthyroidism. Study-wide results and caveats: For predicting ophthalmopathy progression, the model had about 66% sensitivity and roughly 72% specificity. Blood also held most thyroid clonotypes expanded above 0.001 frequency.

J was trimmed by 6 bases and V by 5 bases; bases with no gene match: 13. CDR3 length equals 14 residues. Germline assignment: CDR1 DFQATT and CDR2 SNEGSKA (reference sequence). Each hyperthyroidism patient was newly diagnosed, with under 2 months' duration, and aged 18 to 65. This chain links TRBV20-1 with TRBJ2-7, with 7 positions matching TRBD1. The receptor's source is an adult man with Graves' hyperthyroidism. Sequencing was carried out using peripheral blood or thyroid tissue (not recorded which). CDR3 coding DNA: TGCAGTGCTTCGGAAGGGACAGCCGGGCTCGAGCAGTACTTC. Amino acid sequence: CSASEGTAGLEQYF.